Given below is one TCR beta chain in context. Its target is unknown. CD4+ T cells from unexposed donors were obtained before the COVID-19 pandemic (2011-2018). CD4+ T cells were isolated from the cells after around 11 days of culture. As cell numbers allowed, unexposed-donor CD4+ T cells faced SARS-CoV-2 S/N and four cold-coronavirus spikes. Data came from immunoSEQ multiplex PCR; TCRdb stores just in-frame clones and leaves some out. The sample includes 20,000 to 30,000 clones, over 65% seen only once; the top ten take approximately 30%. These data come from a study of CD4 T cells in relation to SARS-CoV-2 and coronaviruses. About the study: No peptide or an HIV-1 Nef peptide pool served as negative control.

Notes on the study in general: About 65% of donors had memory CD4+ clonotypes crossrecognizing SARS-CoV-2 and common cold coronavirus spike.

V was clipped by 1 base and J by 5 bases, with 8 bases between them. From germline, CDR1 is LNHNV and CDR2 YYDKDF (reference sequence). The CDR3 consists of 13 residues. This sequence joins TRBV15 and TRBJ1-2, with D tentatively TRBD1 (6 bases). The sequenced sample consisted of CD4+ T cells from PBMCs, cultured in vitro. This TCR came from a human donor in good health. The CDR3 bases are TGTGCCACCAGCAGAGGGCAGGGGTATGGCTACACCTTC. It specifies CATSRGQGYGYTF.